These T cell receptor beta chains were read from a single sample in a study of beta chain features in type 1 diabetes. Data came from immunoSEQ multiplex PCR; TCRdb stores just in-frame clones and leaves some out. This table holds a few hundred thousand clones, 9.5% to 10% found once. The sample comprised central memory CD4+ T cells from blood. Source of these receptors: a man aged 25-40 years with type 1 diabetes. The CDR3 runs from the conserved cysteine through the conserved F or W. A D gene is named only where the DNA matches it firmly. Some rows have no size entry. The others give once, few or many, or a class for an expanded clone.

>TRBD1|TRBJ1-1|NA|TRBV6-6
CASTISRDREAFF
TGTGCCAGCACCATTTCCCGGGACAGGGAAGCTTTCTTT
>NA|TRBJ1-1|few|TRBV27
CATQSGGGTEAFF
TGTGCCACCCAGTCCGGGGGAGGCACTGAAGCTTTCTTT
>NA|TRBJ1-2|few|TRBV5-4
CASSSGTLKTYGYTF
TGTGCCAGCAGCTCCGGGACACTCAAGACCTATGGCTACACCTTC
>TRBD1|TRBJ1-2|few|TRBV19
CASSPRDRSGYTF
TGTGCCAGTAGCCCCAGGGACAGAAGCGGCTACACCTTC
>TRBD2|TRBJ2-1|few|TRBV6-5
CASSRLAGGYNEQFF
TGTGCCAGCAGCCGACTAGCGGGGGGTTACAATGAGCAGTTCTTC
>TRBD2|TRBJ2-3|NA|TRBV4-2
CASRIAGGDTQYF
TGTGCCAGCAGAATCGCCGGGGGGGATACGCAGTATTTT
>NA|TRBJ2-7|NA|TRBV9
CASSVAGLPNYEQYF
TGTGCCAGCAGCGTAGCGGGACTTCCCAACTACGAGCAGTACTTC
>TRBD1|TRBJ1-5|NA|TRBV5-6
CASSLWVDRVNQPQHF
TGTGCCAGCAGCCTTTGGGTGGACAGGGTCAATCAGCCCCAGCATTTT
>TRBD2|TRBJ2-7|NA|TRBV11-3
CASSGTSGKYEQYF
TGTGCCAGCAGCGGAACTAGCGGGAAATACGAGCAGTACTTC
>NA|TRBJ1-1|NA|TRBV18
CASEGLNTEAFF
TGTGCCAGTGAGGGCTTGAACACTGAAGCTTTCTTT
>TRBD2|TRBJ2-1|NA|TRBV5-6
CASSLGLAGGPTFF
TGTGCCAGCAGCTTGGGACTAGCGGGAGGTCCCACGTTCTTC
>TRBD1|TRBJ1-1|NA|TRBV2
CASSVDRVRNTEAFF
TGTGCCAGCAGTGTTGACAGGGTCCGGAACACTGAAGCTTTCTTT
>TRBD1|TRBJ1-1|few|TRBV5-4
CASSLDRQGAGTEAFF
TGTGCCAGCAGCTTGGATCGACAGGGGGCGGGCACTGAAGCTTTCTTT
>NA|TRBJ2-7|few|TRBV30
CAWSARTYEQYF
TGTGCCTGGAGTGCACGCACCTACGAGCAGTACTTC
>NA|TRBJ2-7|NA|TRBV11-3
CASRGARDEQYF
TGTGCCAGCCGGGGGGCGAGGGACGAGCAGTACTTC
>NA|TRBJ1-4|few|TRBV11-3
CASSLIRGRLFF
TGTGCCAGCAGCTTAATCAGGGGACGACTGTTTTTT
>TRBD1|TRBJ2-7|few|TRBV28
CASSQPGQESYEQYF
TGTGCCAGCAGTCAACCAGGACAGGAGTCCTACGAGCAGTACTTC
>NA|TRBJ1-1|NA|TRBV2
CASTDQSVGAFF
TGTGCCAGCACTGATCAGAGTGTTGGAGCTTTCTTT
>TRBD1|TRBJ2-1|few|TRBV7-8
CASSFRDRGINEQFF
TGTGCCAGCAGCTTCCGGGACAGGGGGATAAATGAGCAGTTCTTC
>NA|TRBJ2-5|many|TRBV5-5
CASSVREETQYF
TGTGCCAGCAGCGTCAGGGAAGAGACCCAGTACTTC
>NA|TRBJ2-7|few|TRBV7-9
CASSTGRHYEQYF
TGTGCCAGCAGCACGGGACGCCACTACGAGCAGTACTTC
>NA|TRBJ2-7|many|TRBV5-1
CASLPDPQSYEQYF
TGCGCCAGCCTCCCCGACCCCCAATCATACGAGCAGTACTTC
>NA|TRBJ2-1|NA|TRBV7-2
CASSLLYSSYNEQFF
TGTGCCAGCAGCTTGCTTTATAGCTCCTACAATGAGCAGTTCTTC
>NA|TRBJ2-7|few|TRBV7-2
CASSLVFGSGYEQYF
TGTGCCAGCAGCTTAGTCTTCGGGAGTGGGTACGAGCAGTACTTC
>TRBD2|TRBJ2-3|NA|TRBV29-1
CSHRPAGDADTQYF
TGCAGCCACCGCCCAGCGGGAGATGCAGATACGCAGTATTTT
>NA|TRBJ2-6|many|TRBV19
CASSQRLSGANVLTF
TGTGCCAGTAGTCAGCGCCTCTCTGGGGCCAACGTCCTGACTTTC
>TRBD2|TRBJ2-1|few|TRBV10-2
CASILAGGLDEQFF
TGCGCCAGCATCCTAGCGGGAGGGCTTGATGAGCAGTTCTTC
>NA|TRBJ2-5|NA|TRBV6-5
CASSYDFEETQYF
TGTGCCAGCAGTTACGACTTCGAGGAGACCCAGTACTTC
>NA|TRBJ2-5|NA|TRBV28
CASSFRARETQYF
TGTGCCAGCAGTTTCCGTGCACGAGAGACCCAGTACTTC
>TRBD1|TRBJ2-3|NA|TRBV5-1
CASSLQGDTDTQYF
TGCGCCAGCAGCTTGCAGGGGGACACAGATACGCAGTATTTT
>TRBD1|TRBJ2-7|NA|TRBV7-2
CASSLRPGQDYEQYF
TGTGCCAGCAGCCTACGGCCAGGACAGGACTACGAGCAGTACTTC
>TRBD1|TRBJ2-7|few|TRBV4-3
CASSLGTGRSSYEQYF
TGCGCCAGCAGCCTGGGGACAGGGAGGAGCTCCTACGAGCAGTACTTC
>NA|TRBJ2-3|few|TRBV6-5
CASSVRDSYTQYF
TGTGCCAGCAGCGTCCGGGACTCCTATACGCAGTATTTT
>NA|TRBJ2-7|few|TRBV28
CASSPGGRGLYEQYF
TGTGCCAGCAGCCCCGGGGGGCGGGGTCTCTACGAGCAGTACTTC
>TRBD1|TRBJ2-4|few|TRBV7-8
CASSTTTGAQDIQYF
TGTGCCAGCAGCACGACGACAGGGGCCCAGGACATTCAGTACTTC
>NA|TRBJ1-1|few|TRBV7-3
CASSLGRTEAFF
TGTGCCAGCAGCTTAGGCAGAACTGAAGCTTTCTTT
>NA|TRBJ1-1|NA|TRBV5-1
CASSWGVRNTNEAFF
TGCGCCAGCAGCTGGGGGGTCCGGAATACAAATGAAGCTTTCTTT
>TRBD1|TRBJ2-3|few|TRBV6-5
CASSYGQGDTDTQYF
TGTGCCAGCAGTTACGGTCAGGGGGACACAGATACGCAGTATTTT
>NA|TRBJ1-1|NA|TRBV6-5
CATTIGAANTEAFF
TGTGCCACCACCATCGGGGCAGCGAACACTGAAGCTTTCTTT
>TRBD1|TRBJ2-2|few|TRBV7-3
CASSLQGGNTGELFF
TGTGCCAGCAGCTTACAAGGGGGCAACACCGGGGAGCTGTTTTTT
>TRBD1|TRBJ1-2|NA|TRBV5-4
CASSRQGVSYTF
TGTGCCAGCAGCAGACAGGGTGTTAGCTACACCTTC
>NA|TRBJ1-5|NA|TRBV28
CAIKAPLEGQPQHF
TGTGCCATCAAGGCCCCGCTTGAGGGACAGCCCCAGCATTTT
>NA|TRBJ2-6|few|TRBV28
CASRGAGANVLTF
TGTGCCAGCAGGGGGGCCGGGGCCAACGTCCTGACTTTC
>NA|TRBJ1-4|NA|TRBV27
CASSPRGATNEKLFF
TGTGCCAGCAGTCCCCGCGGGGCAACTAATGAAAAACTGTTTTTT
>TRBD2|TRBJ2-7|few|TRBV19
CATKTSGMEAYEQYF
TGTGCCACAAAAACTAGCGGGATGGAGGCCTACGAGCAGTACTTC
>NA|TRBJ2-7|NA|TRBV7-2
CASSYQDAFYEQYF
TGTGCCAGCAGCTACCAGGACGCCTTCTACGAGCAGTACTTC
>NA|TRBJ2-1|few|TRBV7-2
CASSSVSNEQFF
TGTGCCAGCAGCTCAGTGTCCAATGAGCAGTTCTTC
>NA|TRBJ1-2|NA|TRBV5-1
CASSLERAGDYGYTF
TGCGCCAGCAGCTTGGAGAGGGCCGGGGACTATGGCTACACCTTC
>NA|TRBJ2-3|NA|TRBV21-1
CASSKVTGGLCTDTQYF
TGTGCCAGCAGCAAAGTTACGGGGGGTCTTTGTACAGATACGCAGTATTTT
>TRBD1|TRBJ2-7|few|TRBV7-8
CASSLQGAYEQYF
TGTGCCAGCAGCTTACAGGGGGCCTACGAGCAGTACTTC
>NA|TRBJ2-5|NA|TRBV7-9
CASSSGRRAQETQYF
TGTGCCAGCAGTTCAGGACGACGAGCCCAAGAGACCCAGTACTTC
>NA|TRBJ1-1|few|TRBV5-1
CASSLEVSVAEAFF
TGCGCCAGCAGCTTGGAGGTATCGGTGGCTGAAGCTTTCTTT
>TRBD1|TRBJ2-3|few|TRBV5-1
CASSLLQGSTDTQYF
TGCGCCAGCAGCTTGTTACAGGGGTCGACAGATACGCAGTATTTT
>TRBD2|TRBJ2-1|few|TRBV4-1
CASSQRASGSMDEQFF
TGCGCCAGCAGCCAACGGGCTAGCGGGAGTATGGATGAGCAGTTCTTC
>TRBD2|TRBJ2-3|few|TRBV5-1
CASSFLAGVGTDTQYF
TGCGCCAGCAGCTTCCTAGCGGGAGTGGGGACAGATACGCAGTATTTT
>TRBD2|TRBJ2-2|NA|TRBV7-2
CASSSTSGRADGELFF
TGTGCCAGCAGCTCCACCAGCGGGAGGGCGGACGGGGAGCTGTTTTTT
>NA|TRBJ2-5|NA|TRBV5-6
CASSASETQYF
TGTGCCAGCAGCGCATCAGAGACCCAGTACTTC